The rows below give T cell receptor beta chains drawn from one sample of a study of T-cell memory formation after mild COVID-19. MiXCR, run by TCRdb on the 5' RACE reads, gives a single entry per CDR3 protein. The sample includes roughly 370,000 distinct CDR3 sequences, approximately 15% seen only once; the top ten take roughly 21%. The material sequenced was PBMCs or a T cell subset sorted from them (not recorded which). The receptors derive from a man aged 18-30 years who had mild COVID-19 (a few samples of this study predate the infection). Cell type and time point are not known. Both conserved end residues are part of each CDR3. D genes are given only for firm matches. Rows give clone size only sometimes, using once, few, many, or a class for an expanded clone.

d_call	v_call	clone_size	j_call	cdr3_nt	cdr3_aa
TRBD1	TRBV11-2	few	TRBJ1-2	TGTGCCAGCAGCCCACAGGGGGGGAGTTATGGCTACACCTTC	CASSPQGGSYGYTF
-	TRBV5-1	-	TRBJ2-4	TGCGCCAGCAGCTTGGTCCCGATCAAAAACATTCAGTACTTC	CASSLVPIKNIQYF
TRBD2	TRBV5-1	many	TRBJ2-3	TGCGCCAGCAGCTTGAGGGCTAGCGGGGAGGATACGCAGTATTTT	CASSLRASGEDTQYF
-	TRBV7-2	-	TRBJ1-2	TGTGCCAGCAGCTTATCGTCGGGGCGAACCGATGGCTACACCTTC	CASSLSSGRTDGYTF
TRBD2	TRBV7-9	-	TRBJ2-1	TGTGCCAGCAGCTTAGTAGGGACTAGGAATGAGCAGTTCTTC	CASSLVGTRNEQFF
-	TRBV6-2/TRBV6-3	-	TRBJ1-1	TGTGCCATCACGACTTGGGGCACTGAAGCTTTCTTT	CAITTWGTEAFF
TRBD1	TRBV4-3	few	TRBJ2-3	TGCGCCAGCAGCCAAGCTACGCATCCGGGACAGGGTGCAGATACGCAGTATTTT	CASSQATHPGQGADTQYF
-	TRBV6-5	few	TRBJ1-4	TGTGCCAGCAGCCGGAGACGGGCTGGGCCTGAAAAACTGTTTTTT	CASSRRRAGPEKLFF
-	TRBV9	-	TRBJ2-2	TGTGCCAGCCTTTCGGGGGACACCGGGGAGCTGTTTTTT	CASLSGDTGELFF
TRBD1	TRBV7-2	-	TRBJ1-2	TGTGCCAGCAGCTTACGGACAGGGAAGATATATGGCTACACCTTC	CASSLRTGKIYGYTF
-	TRBV3-1	-	TRBJ2-3	TGTGCCAGCAGCCCAACTGCACTAGCCGGCCGGGATACGCAGTATTTT	CASSPTALAGRDTQYF